This entry features one TCR beta chain sequence. Its antigen is currently unknown. The sample is drawn from a study of T cell repertoires in cytomegalovirus infection. Across the study: Alongside well-studied HLA-B-restricted CMV epitopes, recently identified HLA-C-restricted CMV epitopes were also used. In public TCR beta signatures, there were indications of both CMV infection and matching HLA type. Overall study findings and caveats: Within the response measured ex vivo, HLA-C-restricted CMV-specific TCR beta clonotypes were dominant. Summed frequency of shared TCR beta families picked out CMV carriers who also had the relevant HLA.

Germline CDR1 DFQATT, CDR2 SNEGSKA (reference sequence). With 3 bases removed from V and 1 base from J, the gap between germline ends came to 11 bases. This CDR3 has 14 amino acids. TCRdb re-called the reads with MiXCR, one entry per CDR3 protein. The sample comprises a few hundred thousand distinct CDR3 sequences, approximately 46% of which are singletons, and approximately 40% rests with the top ten. This sequence joins TRBV20-1 and TRBJ2-3; D not certain. Material: cultured PBMCs, obtained from culture after CMV antigen stimulation. This TCR came from a human donor in good health (CMV status not recorded). Some clones in this sample may be carry-over from other donors' samples. The CDR3 coding sequence is TGCAGTGCTAGGCCCGACTGGGGCACAGATACGCAGTATTTT. Translated: CSARPDWGTDTQYF.